This T cell receptor beta chain was documented in a study of a mutant IDH1 vaccine in newly diagnosed glioma. On the study more broadly: Patients got radiotherapy, temozolomide, or both beforehand, and most got both.

Germline V gives CDR1 SGHKS, CDR2 YYEKEE (reference sequence). The CDR3 is 17 amino acids. The V gene lost 0 bases and the J gene lost 1 base, with 14 bases spanning the gap. The repertoire was sequenced with immunoSEQ multiplex PCR; TCRdb's copy has only in-frame clones and lacks some. Counted here are about 68,000 clones, 84% occurring once; the ten biggest clones make up approximately 12%. Remarks on this clone: Its antigen is unknown.

This sample's time point: week 35, safety follow-up. Vaccination comprised doses that each held 300 ug of mutant IDH1 20-mer peptide, plus topical imiquimod. The sequencing used PBMCs, collected from a glioma patient whose treatment included an IDH1 peptide vaccine. V and J are TRBV5-5 and TRBJ1-5; D is undetermined. The clonotype was recovered from a man aged 18 to 35 with glioma. CDR3 bases: TGTGCCAGCAGCTTGGAGGGCACGAGCGTGAGCAATCAGCCCCAGCATTTT. This codes for CASSLEGTSVSNQPQHF.